Given below is one T cell receptor beta chain in context. The sample originates from a study of T cell changes during pregnancy in multiple sclerosis. The germline gives CDR1 SGDLS, CDR2 YYNGEE. Trimming left V 0 bases short and J 2 bases short, with 12 bases between. CDR3 size: 15 residues. Using immunoSEQ multiplex PCR, the repertoire was profiled, and TCRdb retains in-frame clones only, with some absent. In the table there are around 23,000 clones, 90% of which are singletons. This receptor was identified in a female donor in good health, enrolled as a control in a pregnancy study. The chain uses TRBV9 and TRBJ2-7; perhaps TRBD1 as D (6 bases). The sequencing used CD8+ T cells from peripheral blood mononuclear cells, collected in the third trimester of pregnancy. The CDR3 loop reads CASSVGRTATYEQYF. The DNA for the CDR3 is TGTGCCAGCAGCGTAGGACGGACAGCGACCTACGAGCAGTACTTC.